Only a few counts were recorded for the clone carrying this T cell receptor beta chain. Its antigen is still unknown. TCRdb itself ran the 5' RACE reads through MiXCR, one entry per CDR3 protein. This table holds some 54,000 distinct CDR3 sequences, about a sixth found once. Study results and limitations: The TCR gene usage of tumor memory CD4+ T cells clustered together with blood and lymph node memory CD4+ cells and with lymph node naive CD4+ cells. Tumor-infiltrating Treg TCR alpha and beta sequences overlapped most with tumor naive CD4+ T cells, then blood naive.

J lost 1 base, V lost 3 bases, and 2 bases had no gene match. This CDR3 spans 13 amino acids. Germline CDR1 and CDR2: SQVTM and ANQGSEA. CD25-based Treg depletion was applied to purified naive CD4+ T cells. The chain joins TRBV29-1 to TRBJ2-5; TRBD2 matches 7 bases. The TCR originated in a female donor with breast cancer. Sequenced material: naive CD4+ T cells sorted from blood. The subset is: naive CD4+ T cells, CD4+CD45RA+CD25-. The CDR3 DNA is TGCAGCGTTGATACGGGGGGCCAAGAGACCCAGTACTTC. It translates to CSVDTGGQETQYF.